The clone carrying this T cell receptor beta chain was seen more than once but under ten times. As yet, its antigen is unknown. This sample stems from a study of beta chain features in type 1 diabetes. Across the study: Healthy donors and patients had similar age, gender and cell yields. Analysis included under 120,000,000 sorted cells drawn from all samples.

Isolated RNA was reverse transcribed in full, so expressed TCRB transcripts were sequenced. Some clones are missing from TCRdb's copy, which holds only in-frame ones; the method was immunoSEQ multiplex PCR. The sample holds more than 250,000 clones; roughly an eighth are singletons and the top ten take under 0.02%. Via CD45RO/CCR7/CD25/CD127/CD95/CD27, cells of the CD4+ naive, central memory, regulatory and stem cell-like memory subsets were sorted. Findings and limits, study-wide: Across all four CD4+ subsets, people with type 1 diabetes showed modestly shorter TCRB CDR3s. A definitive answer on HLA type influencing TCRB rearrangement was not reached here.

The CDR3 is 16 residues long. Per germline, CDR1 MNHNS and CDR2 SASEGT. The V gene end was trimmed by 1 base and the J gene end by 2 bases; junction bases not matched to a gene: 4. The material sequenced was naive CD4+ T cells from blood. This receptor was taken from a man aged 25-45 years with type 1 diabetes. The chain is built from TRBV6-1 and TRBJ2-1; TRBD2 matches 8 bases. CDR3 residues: CASSEVGGRTYNEQFF. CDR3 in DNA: TGTGCCAGCAGTGAAGTTGGCGGGAGGACCTACAATGAGCAGTTCTTC.